The next 14 T cell receptor beta chains were all read from a single sample in a study of tumor-infiltrating lymphocytes in primary liver carcinoma. Unsorted bulk tissue (about 20-30 mg) underwent RNA and DNA co-extraction. Starting from around 500 ng of total RNA, TCR beta cDNA was produced with a primer in the constant region. Amplification in three nested multiplex PCR rounds with slightly modified ARM-PCR gave rise to TCR beta libraries. The study ran its first two PCR rounds for roughly 11 cycles each, using TRBV1-TRBV30 forward primers and a C-beta reverse primer. TCRdb used MiXCR to reprocess the multiplex PCR reads, holding one entry per CDR3 protein. The table shows around 29,000 distinct CDR3 sequences, with approximately 76% occurring only once. Sequencing was done on a sample of liver tumor tissue from sampling region 3. Subset: tumor region T3, left-lateral pole. These receptors were obtained from a woman younger than 45 with primary liver carcinoma and hepatitis B virus infection.

A remark on this clonotype: The junction does not match germline at one end; this may be a read error. The J gene is TRBJ1-5, the V gene TRBV7-8; 9 bases agree with TRBD1. CDR1 is SGHVS, CDR2 FQNEAQ, per germline. The CDR3 has 15 amino acids. The DNA of the CDR3 is TGTGTCAGCAGCTTACTTGCAACAGGGGGCAAGTCCCAGCATTTT. Translated, it gives CVSSLLATGGKSQHF.

As to this clonotype: A clone one base away is much larger, so this may be a read error. The rearrangement joins TRBV10-3 to TRBJ2-7; weak D call: TRBD2 (5 bases). Germline V gene data show CDR1 as ENHRY and CDR2 as SYGVKD. The CDR3 extends over 15 amino acids. Trimming took off 1 base at V and 6 bases at J, with 16 bases between the two ends. The CDR3 loop is CAISEFSVGSTEQYF. The DNA of the CDR3 is TGTGCCATCAGTGAGTTTAGCGTGGGCTCTACCGAGCAGTACTTC.

This clonotype appeared a few times. The rearrangement uses TRBV11-2 and TRBJ2-1, with D perhaps TRBD2 (6 bases). Trimming took off 1 base at V and 6 bases at J, with 16 bases between the two ends. The CDR3 totals 16 residues. Germline CDR1 is SGHAT and CDR2 is FQNNGV. The CDR3 region has the DNA TGTGCCAGCAGCTTAGCGGGCGGGAAAACTTCCAATGAGCAGTTCTTC. It yields the protein CASSLAGGKTSNEQFF.

Of note for this clonotype: No conserved phenylalanine or tryptophan is present at the end of the CDR3, so a read error is the likely explanation. It is unclear where the CDR3 begins or ends on the DNA, so no DNA is shown, and the CDR3 is as TCRdb lists it. The chain's CDR3 is CASSQEYLGQGGPREHYS. V usage is TRBV4-2 and J usage is TRBJ2-7; the DNA was not used to check the table's D call, TRBD1. Germline V lookup: CDR1 LGHNA, CDR2 YNFKEQ. Ends included, the CDR3 has 18 residues.

Comment on this clonotype: Likely a read error: the CDR3 ends without its conserved phenylalanine or tryptophan. This chain connects TRBV29-1 to TRBJ2-1, with D maybe TRBD2 (6 bases). Looked up from germline, CDR1 is SQVTM and CDR2 is ANQGSEA. The CDR3 runs 13 residues. The CDR3 nucleotides read TGCAGCGTTGAAACTAGCAACCGCAATGAACAGTTCTAC. This sequence encodes CSVETSNRNEQFY.

Details on this clonotype: The junction departs from germline at one end; a sequencing error may be responsible. The genes are TRBV11-3 and TRBJ2-1, with 16 bases fitting TRBD2. This CDR3 comprises 17 residues. Per the germline V gene, CDR1 is SGHNT and CDR2 is YENEEA. CDR3 loop: CASSSGLAGGVTPERLF. The DNA of the CDR3 is TGTGCCAGTAGCTCGGGACTAGCGGGAGGGGTCACTCCTGAGCGGCTCTTC.

This chain connects TRBV11-3 to TRBJ2-5; 7 positions agree with TRBD1. This CDR3 is built from 17 residues. Per germline, CDR1 SGHNT and CDR2 YENEEA. Trimming removed 6 bases from V and 14 bases from J; junction bases left unmatched: 27. The CDR3, as DNA: TGTGCCAGCAGGAGGTGGACAGGTTGGTGCCTTCATGAGACCCGATACTTC. It codes for CASRRWTGWCLHETRYF.

About this clonotype: A read error is possible here, since a much larger clone lies one base away. The CDR3 end shows no conserved phenylalanine or tryptophan, and so a read error is likely. This sequence joins TRBV7-8 and TRBJ2-7; 7 bases agree with TRBD2. Germline V gene lookup returns CDR1 SGHVS and CDR2 FQNEAQ. The CDR3 is made up of 15 amino acids. Trimming at V came to 6 bases and at J to 1 base, leaving 9 bases not matched to a gene. The CDR3 DNA reads TGTGCCAGCAGTCCTACTGGGCGGGGGTCCTACGAGCAGTACTAC. This codes for CASSPTGRGSYEQYY.

The chain couples TRBV11-2 to TRBJ2-1; tentative D call: TRBD2 (6 bases). CDR3 length: 16 residues. V was shortened by 1 base and J by 12 bases, with 22 bases between the two germline ends. Per the germline V gene, CDR1 is SGHAT and CDR2 is FQNNGV. In nucleotides, the CDR3 is TGTGCCAGCAGCTTAGTTGGCGGGATGCCAGTCGATAGGCAGTTCTTC. Translating it yields CASSLVGGMPVDRQFF.

V is TRBV11-1 and J is TRBJ2-2, with 9 bases aligning to TRBD2. This CDR3 region has 16 residues. After removal of 5 bases from V and 6 bases from J, the junction contained 10 bases not matched to a gene. Germline loops: CDR1 SGHAT, CDR2 FQDESV (reference sequence). The CDR3 loop reads CASSRVIAGVSGELFF. CDR3 coding DNA: TGTGCCAGCAGCAGGGTCATAGCGGGAGTTTCCGGGGAGCTGTTTTTT.

Concerning this clonotype: One end of the junction fails to match germline, which may point to a read error. The chain links TRBV11-2 to TRBJ1-2; a weak D match, TRBD1 (6 bases). Germline V gives CDR1 SGHAT, CDR2 FQNNGV. The CDR3 runs 13 residues. CDR3 sequence (DNA): TGTGCCAGCATTCAGAGGGGGGGTGGAGGCTACATCTTC. Translating it yields CASIQRGGGGYIF. Combining the CDR3 with reference TRBV11-2 and TRBJ1-2 gives the whole variable domain EAGVAQSPRYKIIEKRQSVAFWCNPISGHATLYWYQQILGQGPKLLIQFQNNGVVDDSQLPKDRFSAERLKGVDSTLKIQPAKLEDSAVYLCASIQRGGGGYIFGSGTRLTVV.

This clonotype counts as medium-sized (0.01 to 0.1%). The J gene is TRBJ2-1, the V gene TRBV11-2; TRBD2 is a possible D gene (6 bases). Germline V CDR1 and CDR2: SGHAT, FQNNGV. The CDR3 has 15 amino acids. V lost 0 bases to trimming and J lost 9 bases, with 15 bases between them. The CDR3 nucleotides are TGTGCCAGCAGCTTAGAGGGAGGAAGTATCGGTGAGCAGTTCTTC. Protein product: CASSLEGGSIGEQFF.

This clonotype was picked up one time. The CDR3 carries no conserved terminal phenylalanine or tryptophan, so it likely arises from a read error. The limits of the CDR3 on the DNA are not certain, so only TCRdb's listed CDR3 is given. The chain joins TRBV11-3 to TRBJ2-3; the table's D gene call, TRBD2, was not cross checked with the DNA. From germline, CDR1 is SGHNT and CDR2 YENEEA. The CDR3 is 14 amino acids in total, end residues counted. CDR3 loop: CASSLGLPTDTRYL.

This clonotype was observed at least ten times. A junction end diverges from the germline sequence, so it may reflect a read error. CDR3 nucleotides: TGTACCAGCAGCCGCCGGTGGACAGACCTGCGCGAGACCCAGTACTTC. Encoded protein: CTSSRRWTDLRETQYF. The chain links TRBV11-2 to TRBJ2-5; D perhaps matches TRBD1 (6 bases). The CDR3 loop spans 16 amino acids. CDR1 and CDR2 from the germline V gene are SGHAT and FQNNGV.